One sample yielded the 20 T cell receptor beta chains listed below, sequenced in a study of cytomegalovirus exposure and HLA in healthy donors. 13 Jbeta primers and 60 Vbeta primers were used for the PCR. Repertoires were generated with immunoSEQ multiplex PCR, while TCRdb's copy carries only in-frame clones and drops some. The table gives 75,000 to 95,000 clones; the top ten clones make up approximately 4.3% of it. The sequenced sample consisted of PBMCs. The receptors were gathered from a man younger than 40 in good health and CMV-seronegative.

In DNA form, the CDR3 reads TGTGCCAGCAGTGACCCTAGCGGGAGTCGGACAGATACGCAGTATTTT. This codes for CASSDPSGSRTDTQYF. The chain combines TRBV5-4 with TRBJ2-3, with 10 bases that match TRBD2. The CDR3 sequence is 16 residues long. The J segment lost 3 bases and the V segment lost 5 bases, leaving 9 bases of the junction unmatched. CDR1 and CDR2 from the germline V gene are SGHNT and YYREEE (reference sequence).

The chain employs TRBV2 and TRBJ2-1; a possible D gene is TRBD2 (5 bases). CDR3 size: 16 residues. Germline CDR1 is SNHLY and CDR2 is FYNNEI. V lost 8 bases to trimming and J lost 0 bases, with 17 bases between them. The CDR3 sequence: CASEPEDSSSYNEQFF. The CDR3 region has the DNA TGTGCCAGCGAGCCAGAGGACTCAAGCTCCTACAATGAGCAGTTCTTC.

CDR3 nucleotides: TGTGCCAGCAGCTTAGGGCCTGACTACGAGCAGTACTTC. Its protein product is CASSLGPDYEQYF. The chain joins TRBV11-1 to TRBJ2-7; no clear D gene. The CDR3 is 13 residues long. The germline CDR1 and CDR2 sequences are SGHAT and FQDESV (reference sequence). V was cut by 1 base and J by 3 bases, with 7 bases left in between.

CDR3 residues: CASSPQEVQYF. The CDR3 DNA is TGTGCCAGCAGCCCACAGGAAGTGCAGTACTTC. The chain employs TRBV13 and TRBJ2-7; perhaps TRBD1 as D (5 bases). In germline, CDR1 is PRHDT, CDR2 FYEKMQ (reference sequence). V lost 5 bases and J lost 9, with 11 bases in between. There are 11 residues in the CDR3.

This rearrangement joins TRBV19 to TRBJ2-3; TRBD2 is a possible D gene (5 bases). CDR1 and CDR2 (germline): LNHDA, SQIVND (reference sequence). The CDR3 consists of 11 residues. Trimming shortened V by 3 bases and J by 10 bases, and 8 bases separated the two germline ends. The CDR3: CASSMAGAQYF. CDR3 nucleotides: TGTGCCAGTAGTATGGCCGGGGCGCAGTATTTT.

The genes are TRBV29-1 and TRBJ2-1; 8 bases map to TRBD2. The CDR3 runs 18 residues. Per the germline V gene, CDR1 is SQVTM and CDR2 is ANQGSEA. The trim removed 4 bases at V and 0 bases at J, leaving 14 bases unmatched. The CDR3 bases are TGCAGCGTTGGGGGCGGGGGGACAAAGAAAGGCTCCTACAATGAGCAGTTCTTC. Its protein is CSVGGGGTKKGSYNEQFF.

The V call is TRBV9, the J call TRBJ1-4; D is perhaps TRBD1 (6 bases). V dropped 10 bases and J dropped 5 bases, with 15 bases sitting between them. The CDR3 totals 13 residues. CDR1 and CDR2 from the germline V gene are SGDLS and YYNGEE. The CDR3 sequence is CAGWTAFNEKLFF. DNA for the CDR3: TGTGCCGGGTGGACAGCCTTCAATGAAAAACTGTTTTTT.

The rearrangement joins TRBV5-1 to TRBJ2-7; D might be TRBD1 (6 bases). Per the germline V gene, CDR1 is SGHRS and CDR2 is YFSETQ. The CDR3 loop spans 15 amino acids. V dropped 0 bases and J dropped 2 bases, with 12 bases sitting between them. In DNA, the CDR3 is TGCGCCAGCAGCTTGGCCGGGACAAGCACCTACGAGCAGTACTTC. Its translation: CASSLAGTSTYEQYF.

The rearrangement uses TRBV9 and TRBJ2-3; 9 nucleotides match TRBD2. The CDR3 sequence is 16 residues long. Germline CDR1 SGDLS, CDR2 YYNGEE. V shed 1 base, J shed 3 bases, and the junction held 6 bases outside the gene matches. CDR3 protein: CASSVRAGGHTDTQYF. The DNA of the CDR3 is TGTGCCAGCAGCGTAAGGGCGGGGGGGCATACAGATACGCAGTATTTT.

The chain combines TRBV27 with TRBJ2-7; 8 bases map to TRBD1. Germline trimming cut 6 bases from V and 3 bases from J; bases unmatched to any gene: 10. Germline CDR1 reads MNHEY; CDR2 reads SMNVEV (reference sequence). The CDR3 loop spans 15 amino acids. The CDR3 sequence: CASSSRGRINYEQYF. Here the CDR3 DNA reads TGTGCCAGCAGCTCCAGGGGGCGCATAAACTACGAGCAGTACTTC.

J is TRBJ2-1 and V is TRBV19; a possible D gene is TRBD2 (6 bases). Looked up from germline, CDR1 is LNHDA and CDR2 is SQIVND (reference sequence). The length of the CDR3 is 13 residues. Deletions cut 6 bases from V and 3 bases from J, with 9 bases between. The CDR3 bases are TGTGCCAGTAGCCAGGGACTCTACAATGAGCAGTTCTTC. It codes for CASSQGLYNEQFF.

This sequence joins TRBV9 and TRBJ1-6, with 9 bases that match TRBD1. Germline-derived CDR1 and CDR2 are SGDLS and YYNGEE. V gave up 2 bases and J gave up 7 bases; unmatched junction bases: 10. This CDR3 has 17 residues. The CDR3 nucleotides read TGTGCCAGCAGCGTCAGCGGGACAGGGTTGCGAAATTCACCCCTCCACTTT. Protein product: CASSVSGTGLRNSPLHF.

The chain couples TRBV19 to TRBJ1-5, with D unresolved. The CDR3 covers 14 residues. Germline V lookup: CDR1 LNHDA, CDR2 SQIVND (reference sequence). Trimming took off 2 bases at V and 1 base at J, with 6 bases between the two ends. The CDR3 spells CASSITWSNQPQHF. The DNA for the CDR3 is TGTGCCAGTAGTATAACATGGAGCAATCAGCCCCAGCATTTT.

V and J are TRBV5-1 and TRBJ2-5, with D maybe TRBD1 (6 bases). Germline-derived CDR1 and CDR2 are SGHRS and YFSETQ. This CDR3 spans 14 amino acids. Trimming took off 4 bases at V and 1 base at J, with 11 bases between the two ends. As DNA, the CDR3 is TGCGCCAGCAGCCCAACAGGGCCCCAAGAGACCCAGTACTTC. Protein: CASSPTGPQETQYF.

The J gene is TRBJ2-7, the V gene TRBV18; D possibly corresponds to TRBD2 (6 bases). The CDR3 extends over 12 amino acids. The V end lost 5 bases, the J end lost 6 bases, and 11 bases lay between the germline ends. Germline V lookup: CDR1 KGHSH, CDR2 LQKENI. The CDR3 protein is CASSILGGEQYF. CDR3 in DNA: TGTGCCAGCTCAATACTGGGGGGCGAGCAGTACTTC.

The gene calls are TRBV4-2 and TRBJ2-7, with D possibly TRBD1 on 5 matching bases. CDR3 length: 16 amino acids. Germline V gene sequence: CDR1 LGHNA, CDR2 YNFKEQ. V lost 4 bases, J lost 1 base, and 17 bases lay in between. The CDR3 DNA follows: TGTGCCAGCAGCCCCGGGCAGGGAATCACGTCCTACGAGCAGTACTTC. Its translation: CASSPGQGITSYEQYF.

The chain is built from TRBV7-9 and TRBJ1-4; D is uncertain. Trimming took 2 bases from V and 5 from J, leaving 12 bases between them. This CDR3 spans 15 amino acids. Germline assignment: CDR1 SEHNR and CDR2 FQNEAQ (reference sequence). The CDR3 here is CASSLTGSLNEKLFF. The CDR3, as DNA: TGTGCCAGCAGCTTAACGGGTTCTTTAAATGAAAAACTGTTTTTT.

The V and J genes are TRBV7-9 and TRBJ1-6, with no clear D. CDR3 length equals 13 residues. CDR1 and CDR2 from the germline V gene are SEHNR and FQNEAQ (reference sequence). Trimming shortened V by 5 bases and J by 6 bases, and 8 bases separated the two germline ends. DNA for the CDR3: TGTGCCAGCAGCCGCATGAGTAATTCACCCCTCCACTTT. It encodes CASSRMSNSPLHF.

V gene TRBV5-1 combines with J gene TRBJ2-3; D is ambiguous. Trimming left V 3 bases short and J 2 bases short, with 16 bases between. This CDR3 has 16 amino acids. Per germline, CDR1 SGHRS and CDR2 YFSETQ. The CDR3 sequence: CASSWATASNTDTQYF. The CDR3 DNA reads TGCGCCAGCAGCTGGGCTACGGCTTCTAACACAGATACGCAGTATTTT.

J is TRBJ1-6 and V is TRBV2; a weak D match, TRBD1 (6 bases). The CDR3 is 14 amino acids. Germline-derived CDR1 and CDR2 are SNHLY and FYNNEI. V was clipped by 5 bases and J by 7 bases, with 12 bases between them. In DNA form, the CDR3 reads TGTGCCAGCAGTCCCCAGGGGTTAAATTCACCCCTCCACTTT. Protein product: CASSPQGLNSPLHF.